The sequence of this T cell receptor (beta chain) was determined in a study of T cell repertoires in cytomegalovirus infection. Study-wide context: Shared public TCR beta signatures pointed to both CMV infection and a matching HLA type.

Trimming took 6 bases from V and 0 from J, leaving 15 bases between them. This CDR3 has 15 residues. Germline V gene sequence: CDR1 DFQATT, CDR2 SNEGSKA (reference sequence). TCRdb passed the reads through MiXCR, listing each CDR3 protein once. The sample consists of approximately 200,000 distinct CDR3 sequences, roughly 27% of them appearing once. This clonotype was picked up a small number of times. The chain is built from TRBV20-1 and TRBJ1-5; D remains unclear. Material for sequencing was PBMCs. The clonotype was recovered from a human donor in good health (CMV status not recorded). Some clones in this sample may be carry-over from other donors' samples. The CDR3 DNA reads TGCAGTGCACTCGACAAGTGGTATAGCAATCAGCCCCAGCATTTT. This gives the protein CSALDKWYSNQPQHF.